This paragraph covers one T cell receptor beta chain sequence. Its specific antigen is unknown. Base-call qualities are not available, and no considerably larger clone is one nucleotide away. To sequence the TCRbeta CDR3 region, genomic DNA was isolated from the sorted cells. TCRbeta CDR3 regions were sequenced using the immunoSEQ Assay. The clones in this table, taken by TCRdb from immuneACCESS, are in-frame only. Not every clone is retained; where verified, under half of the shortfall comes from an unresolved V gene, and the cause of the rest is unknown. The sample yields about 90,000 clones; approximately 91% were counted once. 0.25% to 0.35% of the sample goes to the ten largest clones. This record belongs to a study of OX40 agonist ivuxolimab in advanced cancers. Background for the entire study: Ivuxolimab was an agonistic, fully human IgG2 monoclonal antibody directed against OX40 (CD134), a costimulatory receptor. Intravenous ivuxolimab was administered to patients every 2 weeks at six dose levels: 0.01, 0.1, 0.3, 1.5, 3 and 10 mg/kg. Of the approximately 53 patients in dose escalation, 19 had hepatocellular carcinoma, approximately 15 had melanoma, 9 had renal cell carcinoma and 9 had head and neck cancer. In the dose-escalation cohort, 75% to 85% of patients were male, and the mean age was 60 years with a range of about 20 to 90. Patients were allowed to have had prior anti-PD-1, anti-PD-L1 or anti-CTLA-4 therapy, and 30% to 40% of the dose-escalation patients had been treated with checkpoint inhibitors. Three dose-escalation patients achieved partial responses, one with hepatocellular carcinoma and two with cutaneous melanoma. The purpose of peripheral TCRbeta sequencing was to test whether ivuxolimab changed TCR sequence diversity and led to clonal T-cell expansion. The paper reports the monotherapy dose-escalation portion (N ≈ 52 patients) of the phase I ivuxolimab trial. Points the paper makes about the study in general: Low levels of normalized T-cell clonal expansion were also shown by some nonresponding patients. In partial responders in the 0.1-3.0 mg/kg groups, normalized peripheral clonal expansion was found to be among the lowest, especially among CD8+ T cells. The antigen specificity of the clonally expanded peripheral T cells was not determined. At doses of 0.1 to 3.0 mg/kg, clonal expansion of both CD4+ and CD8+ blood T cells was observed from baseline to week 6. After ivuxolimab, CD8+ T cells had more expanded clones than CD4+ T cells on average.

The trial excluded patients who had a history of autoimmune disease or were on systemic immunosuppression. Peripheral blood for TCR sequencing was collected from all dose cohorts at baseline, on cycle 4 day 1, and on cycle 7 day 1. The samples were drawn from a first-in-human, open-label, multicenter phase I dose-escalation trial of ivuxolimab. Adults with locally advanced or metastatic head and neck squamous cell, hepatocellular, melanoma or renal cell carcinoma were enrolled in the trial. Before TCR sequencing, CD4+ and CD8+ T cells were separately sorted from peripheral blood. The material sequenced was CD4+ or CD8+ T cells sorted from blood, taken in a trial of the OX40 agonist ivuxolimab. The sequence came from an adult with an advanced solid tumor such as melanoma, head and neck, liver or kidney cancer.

The CDR3 is CASSLYRNTEAFF. The nucleotide sequence is TGTGCCAGCAGTTTATATAGGAACACTGAAGCTTTCTTT. Recombination joined TRBV27 with TRBJ1-1; no D gene is confidently identified. Spanning cysteine to phenylalanine, the CDR3 consists of 13 amino acids. This entry keeps only the CDR3 DNA: 39 bases, framed from base 1. From a lookup of the germline V gene (reference sequence), CDR1 and CDR2 are MNHEY and SMNVEV. V is pared back by 1 base and J by 1 base, with 4 bases lying between the germline termini.